This TCR beta chain was captured by sequencing in a study of blood T cells in healthy people across ages. The CDR3 is 13 amino acids. V was trimmed by 4 bases and J by 3 bases, leaving 8 bases between them. Germline V CDR1 and CDR2: SGHRS, YFSETQ. Using a J-beta primer mix together with a sample-barcoded 5' primer, a second PCR was run for roughly 7 to 12 cycles. Via MiXCR, TCRdb re-called the 5' RACE reads, giving one row per CDR3 protein. The data hold 750,000 to 1,000,000 distinct CDR3 sequences, with 25% to 35% observed a single time. There are many counts of this clonotype. These data are also associated with another study on T cells of mothers and their children.

The chain is built from TRBV5-1 and TRBJ1-5, with D perhaps TRBD1 (5 bases). This sequence originates from a woman in her thirties or forties in good health. The sequenced material came from blood. The CDR3, as DNA: TGCGCCAGCAGCCTTGGGGCCAATCAGCCCCAGCATTTT. Translating gives CASSLGANQPQHF.